This T cell receptor beta chain was observed in a study of low-dose radiotherapy and immunotherapy resistance in tumors. Stated time point: after trial treatment. As to treatment: LDRT plus nivolumab, ipilimumab, low-dose cyclophosphamide and aspirin (RACIN trial). Nivolumab, ipilimumab, aspirin, low-dose cyclophosphamide and low-dose radiotherapy were given to donors. Many counts were recorded for this clonotype. First-strand cDNA used TRAV- and TRBV-specific primers, covering alpha and beta chains. TCR amplification involved 15 to 20 PCR cycles with a constant-region primer and V-primer adapter. TCRdb re-called the reads with MiXCR, one entry per CDR3 protein. The sample has tens of thousands of distinct CDR3 sequences, around 20% seen once. Germline loops: CDR1 SGHTA, CDR2 FQGNSA. This CDR3 has 18 amino acids. Trimming at V came to 3 bases and at J to 8 bases, leaving 18 bases not matched to a gene.

Sequenced material: PBMCs, taken after low-dose radiotherapy plus immunotherapy. This rearrangement joins TRBV7-2 to TRBJ2-1; 8 bases line up with TRBD2. The TCR sequence derives from a female donor with ovarian cancer. The DNA of the CDR3 is TGTGCCAGCAGCTTGCTCGGGGGGGGGGGTAGCGGGGAGGATGAGCAGTTCTTC. Translated, it gives CASSLLGGGGSGEDEQFF. Based on the CDR3 plus reference TRBV7-2 and TRBJ2-1, the full variable domain is GAGVSQSPSNKVTEKGKDVELRCDPISGHTALYWYRQSLGQGLEFLIYFQGNSAPDKSGLPSDRFSAERTGGSVSTLTIQRTQQEDSAVYLCASSLLGGGGSGEDEQFFGPGTRLTVL.